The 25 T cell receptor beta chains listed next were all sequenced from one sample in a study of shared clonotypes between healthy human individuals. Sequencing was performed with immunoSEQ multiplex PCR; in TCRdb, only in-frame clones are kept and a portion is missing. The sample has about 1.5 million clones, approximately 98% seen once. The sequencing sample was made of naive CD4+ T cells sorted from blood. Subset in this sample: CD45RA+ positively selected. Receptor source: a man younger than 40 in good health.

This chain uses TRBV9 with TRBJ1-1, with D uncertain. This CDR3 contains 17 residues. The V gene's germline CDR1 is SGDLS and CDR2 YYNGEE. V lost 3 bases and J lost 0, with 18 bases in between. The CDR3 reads CASSAPVEVHMNTEAFF. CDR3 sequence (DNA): TGTGCCAGCAGCGCCCCAGTGGAGGTGCATATGAACACTGAAGCTTTCTTT.

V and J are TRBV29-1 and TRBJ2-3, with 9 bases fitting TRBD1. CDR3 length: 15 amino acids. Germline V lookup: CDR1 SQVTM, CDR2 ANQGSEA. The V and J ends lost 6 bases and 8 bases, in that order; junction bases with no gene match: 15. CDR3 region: CSVPPGTGSFITQYF. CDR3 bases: TGCAGCGTCCCTCCCGGGACAGGGTCTTTTATTACGCAGTATTTT.

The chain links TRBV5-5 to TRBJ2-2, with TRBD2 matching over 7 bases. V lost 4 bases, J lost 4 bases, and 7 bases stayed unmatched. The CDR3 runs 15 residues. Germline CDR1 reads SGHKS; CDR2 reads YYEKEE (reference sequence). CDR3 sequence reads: CASSPTGGATGELFF. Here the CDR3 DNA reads TGTGCCAGCAGCCCGACGGGGGGAGCCACCGGGGAGCTGTTTTTT.

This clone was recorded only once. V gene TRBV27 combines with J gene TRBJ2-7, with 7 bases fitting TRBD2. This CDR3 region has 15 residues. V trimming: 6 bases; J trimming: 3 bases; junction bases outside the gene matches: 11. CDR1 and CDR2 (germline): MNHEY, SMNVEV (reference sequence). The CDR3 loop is CASRVSGVGYYEQYF. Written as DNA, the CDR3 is TGTGCCAGCAGGGTGAGCGGGGTGGGATACTACGAGCAGTACTTC.

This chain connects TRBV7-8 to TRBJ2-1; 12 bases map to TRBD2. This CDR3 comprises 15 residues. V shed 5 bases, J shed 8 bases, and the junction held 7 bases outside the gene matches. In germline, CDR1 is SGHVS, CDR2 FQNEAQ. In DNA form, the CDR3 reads TGTGCCAGCAGCCGACTAGCGGGAGATATCGATGAGCAGTTCTTC. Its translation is CASSRLAGDIDEQFF. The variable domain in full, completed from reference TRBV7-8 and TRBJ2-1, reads GAGVSQSPRYKVAKRGQDVALRCDPISGHVSLFWYQQALGQGPEFLTYFQNEAQLDKSGLPSDRFFAERPEGSVSTLKIQRTQQEDSAVYLCASSRLAGDIDEQFFGPGTRLTVL.

The CDR3 DNA is TGTGCCAGTAGTATTGGAGTCGGAGCCGGTAGCTATGGCTACACCTTC. This codes for CASSIGVGAGSYGYTF. V usage is TRBV19 and J usage is TRBJ1-2; no clear D. CDR3 length: 16 amino acids. V lost 3 bases and J lost 4, with 18 bases in between. Germline values: CDR1 LNHDA, CDR2 SQIVND (reference sequence).

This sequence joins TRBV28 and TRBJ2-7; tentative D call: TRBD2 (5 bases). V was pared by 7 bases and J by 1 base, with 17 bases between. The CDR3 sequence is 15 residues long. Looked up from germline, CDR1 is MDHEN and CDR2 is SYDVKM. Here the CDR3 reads CASMLGARKSYEQYF. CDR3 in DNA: TGTGCCAGCATGTTGGGAGCCCGTAAATCCTACGAGCAGTACTTC.

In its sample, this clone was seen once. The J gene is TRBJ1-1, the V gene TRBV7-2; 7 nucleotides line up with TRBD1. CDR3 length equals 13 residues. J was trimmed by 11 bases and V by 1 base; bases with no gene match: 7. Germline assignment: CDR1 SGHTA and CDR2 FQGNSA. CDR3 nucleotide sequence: TGTGCCAGCAGCTTAGGGCAGGGGGGGTTGGCTTTCTTT. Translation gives CASSLGQGGLAFF.

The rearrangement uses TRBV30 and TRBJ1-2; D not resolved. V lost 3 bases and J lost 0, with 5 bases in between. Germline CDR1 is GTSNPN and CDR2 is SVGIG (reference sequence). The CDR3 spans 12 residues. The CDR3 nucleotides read TGTGCCTGGAGACTAACTAACTATGGCTACACCTTC. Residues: CAWRLTNYGYTF.

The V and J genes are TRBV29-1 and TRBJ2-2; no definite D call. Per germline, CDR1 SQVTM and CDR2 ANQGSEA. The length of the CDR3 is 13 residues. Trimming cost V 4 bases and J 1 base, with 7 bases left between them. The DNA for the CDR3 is TGCAGCGTTGTAGGCCAGAACACCGGGGAGCTGTTTTTT. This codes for CSVVGQNTGELFF.

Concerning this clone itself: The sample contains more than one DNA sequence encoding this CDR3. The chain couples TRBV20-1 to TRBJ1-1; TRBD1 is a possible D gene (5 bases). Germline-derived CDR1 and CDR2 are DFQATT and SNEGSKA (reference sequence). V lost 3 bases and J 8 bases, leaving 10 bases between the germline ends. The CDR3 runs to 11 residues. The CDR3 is CSASQGTEAFF. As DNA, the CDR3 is TGCAGTGCTAGTCAGGGTACCGAAGCTTTCTTT.

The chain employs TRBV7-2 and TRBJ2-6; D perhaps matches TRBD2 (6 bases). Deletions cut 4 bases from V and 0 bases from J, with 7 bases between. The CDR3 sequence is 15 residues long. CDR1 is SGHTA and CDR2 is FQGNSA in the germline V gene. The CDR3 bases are TGTGCCAGCAGCTCGACTAGCTCTGGGGCCAACGTCCTGACTTTC. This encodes CASSSTSSGANVLTF.

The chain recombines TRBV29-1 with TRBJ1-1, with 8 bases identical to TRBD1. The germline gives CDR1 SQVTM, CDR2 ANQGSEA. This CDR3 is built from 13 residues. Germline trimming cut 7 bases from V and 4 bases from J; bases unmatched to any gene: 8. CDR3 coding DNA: TGCAGCGGAGGACAGGGCGGGGGCACTGAAGCTTTCTTT. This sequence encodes CSGGQGGGTEAFF.

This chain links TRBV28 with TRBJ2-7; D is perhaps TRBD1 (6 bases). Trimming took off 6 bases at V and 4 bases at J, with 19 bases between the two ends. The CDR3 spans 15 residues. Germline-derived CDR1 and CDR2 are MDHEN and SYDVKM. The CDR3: CASRGLGQGKYEQYF. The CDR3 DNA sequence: TGTGCCAGCAGGGGCCTGGGGCAGGGGAAATACGAGCAGTACTTC.

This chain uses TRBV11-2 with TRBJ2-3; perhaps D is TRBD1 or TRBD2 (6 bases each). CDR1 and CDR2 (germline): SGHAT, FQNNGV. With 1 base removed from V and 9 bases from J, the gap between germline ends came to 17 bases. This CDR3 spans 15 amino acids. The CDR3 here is CASSLGGGTFDTQYF. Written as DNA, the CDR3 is TGTGCCAGCAGCTTAGGAGGCGGGACATTCGACACGCAGTATTTT. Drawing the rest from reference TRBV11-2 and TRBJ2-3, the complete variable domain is EAGVAQSPRYKIIEKRQSVAFWCNPISGHATLYWYQQILGQGPKLLIQFQNNGVVDDSQLPKDRFSAERLKGVDSTLKIQPAKLEDSAVYLCASSLGGGTFDTQYFGPGTRLTVL.

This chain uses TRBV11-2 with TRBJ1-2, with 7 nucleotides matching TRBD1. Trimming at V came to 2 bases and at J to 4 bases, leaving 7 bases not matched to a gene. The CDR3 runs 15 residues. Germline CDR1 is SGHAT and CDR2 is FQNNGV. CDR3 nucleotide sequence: TGTGCCAGCAGCTTAAGCCGGGACAGCCTCTATGGCTACACCTTC. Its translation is CASSLSRDSLYGYTF.

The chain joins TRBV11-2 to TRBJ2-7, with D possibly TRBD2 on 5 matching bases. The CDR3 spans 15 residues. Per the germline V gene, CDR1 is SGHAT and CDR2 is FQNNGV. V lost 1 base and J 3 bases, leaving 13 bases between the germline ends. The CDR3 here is CASSLVTLGVYEQYF. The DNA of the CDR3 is TGTGCCAGCAGCTTAGTAACTTTGGGAGTCTACGAGCAGTACTTC.

This CDR3 is CATGRLSYEQYF. For the CDR3, the DNA is TGTGCCACCGGACGGCTTTCCTACGAGCAGTACTTC. The chain combines TRBV6-1 with TRBJ2-7; no definite D call. The CDR3 runs to 12 residues. Per germline, CDR1 MNHNS and CDR2 SASEGT. The ends were cut back, 10 bases at V and 1 base at J, with 11 bases in the middle.

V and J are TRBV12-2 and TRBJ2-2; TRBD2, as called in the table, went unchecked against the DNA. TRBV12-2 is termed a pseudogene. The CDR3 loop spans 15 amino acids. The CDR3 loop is CASRPGVMTRGELFF. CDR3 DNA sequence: TGTGCAAGTCGCCCGGGGGTAATGACGCGCGGGGAGCTGTTTTTT.

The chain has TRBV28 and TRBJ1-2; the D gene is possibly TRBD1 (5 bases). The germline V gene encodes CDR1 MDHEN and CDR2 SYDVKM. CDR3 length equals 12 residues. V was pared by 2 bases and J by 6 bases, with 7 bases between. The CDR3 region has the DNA TGTGCCAGCAGTTTAGGGACCCATGGCTACACCTTC. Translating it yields CASSLGTHGYTF.

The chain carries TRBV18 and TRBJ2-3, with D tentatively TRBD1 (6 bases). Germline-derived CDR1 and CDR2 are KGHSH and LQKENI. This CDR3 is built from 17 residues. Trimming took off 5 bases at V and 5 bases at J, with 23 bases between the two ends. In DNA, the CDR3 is TGTGCCAGCTCATCCACCACACCGACAGGAGGAGGAGATACGCAGTATTTT. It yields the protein CASSSTTPTGGGDTQYF.

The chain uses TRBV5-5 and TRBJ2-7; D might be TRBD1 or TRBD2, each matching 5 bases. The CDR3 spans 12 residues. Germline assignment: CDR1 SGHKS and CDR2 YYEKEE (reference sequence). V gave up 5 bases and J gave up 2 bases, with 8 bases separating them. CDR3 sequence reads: CASRMGAYEQYF. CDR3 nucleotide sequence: TGTGCCAGCAGAATGGGGGCCTACGAGCAGTACTTC.

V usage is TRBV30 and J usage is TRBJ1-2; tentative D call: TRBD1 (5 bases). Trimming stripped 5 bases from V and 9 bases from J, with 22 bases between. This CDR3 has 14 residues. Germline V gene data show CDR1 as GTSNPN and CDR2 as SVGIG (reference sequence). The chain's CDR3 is CAWLQAGITNSYTF. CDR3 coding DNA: TGTGCCTGGCTTCAAGCAGGGATCACAAATAGCTACACCTTC.

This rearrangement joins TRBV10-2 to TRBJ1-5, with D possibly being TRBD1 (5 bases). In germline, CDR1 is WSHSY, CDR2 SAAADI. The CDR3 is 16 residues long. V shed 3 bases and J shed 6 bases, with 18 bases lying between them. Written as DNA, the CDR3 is TGCGCCAGCAGTGATCTCGGGCGGGGCTGGAGTCAGCCCCAGCATTTT. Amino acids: CASSDLGRGWSQPQHF.

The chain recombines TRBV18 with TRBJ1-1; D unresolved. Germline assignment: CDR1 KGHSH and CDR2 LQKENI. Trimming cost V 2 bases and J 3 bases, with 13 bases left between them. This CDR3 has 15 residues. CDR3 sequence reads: CASSPSSIPDTEAFF. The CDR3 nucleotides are TGTGCCAGCTCACCATCATCGATACCAGACACTGAAGCTTTCTTT.